This TCR beta chain is drawn from a study of memory CD4+ T cells and cytomegalovirus serostatus. Turning to the study itself: This sample comes from healthy Belgian adults, fewer than ten CMV seropositive, 24 seronegative. Study-level results: Repertoires predicted CMV serostatus with median bootstrapped AUC of approximately 0.94.

Turning to this clone: As yet, its antigen is unknown.

The sort gate was single viable CD3+CD4+CD8-CD45RO+ cells for memory CD4+ T cells. Data came from immunoSEQ multiplex PCR; TCRdb stores just in-frame clones and leaves some out. The sample lists under 100,000 clones, around 80% occurring once. The CDR3 has 14 residues. V gave up 4 bases and J gave up 5 bases; unmatched junction bases: 8. Germline values: CDR1 MNHNS, CDR2 SASEGT. Material for sequencing was memory CD4+ T cells from blood. This clonotype was obtained from an adult in good health and CMV-seronegative. The rearrangement uses TRBV6-1 and TRBJ2-7; TRBD1 aligns across 7 bases. The CDR3 nucleotides read TGTGCCAGCAGTGGAGGACAGGTTCGGGACGAGCAGTACTTC. Encoded protein: CASSGGQVRDEQYF.